Each of the 10 T cell receptor beta chains below was sequenced from the same sample in a study of molecular identifiers for immune sequencing clone quantification. Each CDR3 protein gets one entry after TCRdb re-called the PCR reads with MiXCR. The table shows about 640,000 distinct CDR3 sequences, with nearly 20% occurring only once. Source material: naive CD8+ T cells from blood, with Jurkat cell RNA spiked in. Specified subset: FACS-sorted CD8+CD4-CCR7+CD45RA+ naive T cells. All receptors derive from a human donor in good health. Some libraries in this study had Jurkat cell RNA spiked in.

This clonotype was seen more than once but under ten times. The chain joins TRBV5-4 to TRBJ2-1; D may be TRBD2 (5 bases). Trimming cost V 4 bases and J 2 bases, with 19 bases left between them. The CDR3 length is 17 residues. Per the germline V gene, CDR1 is SGHNT and CDR2 is YYREEE (reference sequence). CDR3 in DNA: TGTGCCAGCAGCCCAAGGGTTTTGGACGGGGCCTACAATGAGCAGTTCTTC. This translates into CASSPRVLDGAYNEQFF.

There are many counts of this clonotype. V gene TRBV7-2 combines with J gene TRBJ2-3; D uncertain. This CDR3 is 12 amino acids long. Germline CDR1 SGHTA, CDR2 FQGNSA. Between the trimmed V and J ends, which lost 5 bases and 6 bases, there was a span of 9 bases. CDR3 sequence (DNA): TGTGCCAGCAGCCCCACTTGGGATACGCAGTATTTT. Protein product: CASSPTWDTQYF.

This clonotype was detected ten times or more. This chain links TRBV4-3 with TRBJ2-7; 8 nucleotides match TRBD1. CDR1 is LGHNA and CDR2 is YSLEER in the germline V gene. Trimming at V came to 0 bases and at J to 5 bases, leaving 18 bases not matched to a gene. The CDR3 totals 19 residues. CDR3 bases: TGCGCCAGCAGCCAAGATAATCGGCTCCAGGGGGCGCATCCGCACGAGCAGTACTTC. Translated: CASSQDNRLQGAHPHEQYF.

CDR3 loop: CASSYSGAGNTIYF. The CDR3 region has the DNA TGTGCCAGCAGTTACTCCGGAGCTGGAAACACCATATATTTT. J is TRBJ1-3 and V is TRBV6-5; D gene ambiguous. CDR1 is MNHEY and CDR2 is SVGAGI in the germline V gene. The CDR3 runs to 14 residues. Trimming took 0 bases from V and 2 from J, leaving 5 bases between them.

This rearrangement joins TRBV24-1 to TRBJ2-1; D is possibly TRBD1 (5 bases). Germline values: CDR1 KGHDR, CDR2 SFDVKD. Trimming shortened V by 7 bases and J by 3 bases, and 12 bases separated the two germline ends. The CDR3 runs to 14 residues. DNA of the CDR3: TGTGCCACCAGCCCTCCAGGGAACTACAATGAGCAGTTCTTC. Translated: CATSPPGNYNEQFF.

The V call is TRBV19, the J call TRBJ2-1; 9 bases are a match to TRBD1. The CDR3 is made up of 15 amino acids. Germline-derived CDR1 and CDR2 are LNHDA and SQIVND (reference sequence). Germline trimming cut 11 bases from V and 15 bases from J; bases unmatched to any gene: 23. CDR3 bases: TGTGCCGGTACTCGGGCCGGGACAGGGAGGGACCATTGGTTCTTC. Translating it yields CAGTRAGTGRDHWFF.

This clonotype was counted a few times. This chain uses TRBV19 with TRBJ2-7, with a weak D call TRBD2 (6 bases). Germline V CDR1 and CDR2: LNHDA, SQIVND (reference sequence). V was clipped by 0 bases and J by 3 bases, with 12 bases between them. There are 15 residues in the CDR3. The DNA for the CDR3 is TGTGCCAGTAGTATAGATCGGGGGACTCGCTACGAGCAGTACTTC. Protein sequence: CASSIDRGTRYEQYF.

Concerning this clonotype itself: Germline is not matched at one junction end, which may reflect a read error. The chain carries TRBV19 and TRBJ1-5, with D hard to call. The CDR3 length is 14 residues. Per the germline V gene, CDR1 is LNHDA and CDR2 is SQIVND (reference sequence). The CDR3 DNA reads as TGTGCCAGTAAAGGGTTTGTTAGCGATCAGCCCCAGCATTTT. Translating it yields CASKGFVSDQPQHF.

As concerns this clonotype: The junction does not match germline at one end; this may be a read error. The chain links TRBV20-1 to TRBJ1-2; the D gene is possibly TRBD1 (6 bases). Germline V gives CDR1 DFQATT, CDR2 SNEGSKA (reference sequence). The CDR3 has 15 amino acids. CDR3 region: CSARDPTGINYGHTF. The CDR3 DNA sequence: TGCAGTGCTAGAGATCCGACAGGAATCAACTATGGCCACACCTTC.

This clonotype was seen many times. The chain joins TRBV12-3 or TRBV12-4 to TRBJ1-1; 7 nucleotides agree with TRBD1. After removal of 6 bases from V and 7 bases from J, the junction contained 5 bases not matched to a gene. CDR3 length: 12 amino acids. CDR3 nucleotide sequence: TGTGCCAGCAGCCGGGACAGTGTTGAAGCTTTCTTT. This codes for CASSRDSVEAFF.